A selection of T cell receptor beta chains follows, all from one sample in a study of cytomegalovirus exposure and HLA in healthy donors. Profiled with immunoSEQ multiplex PCR; TCRdb holds only in-frame clones, not every one. The data contain 35,000 to 50,000 clones, 60% to 70% of them singletons. Sequenced sample: PBMCs. The receptor set was obtained from a man in his forties in good health and CMV-seronegative. Each CDR3 is given with its conserved first and last residue. D genes are given only for firm matches. Size values are once, few and many counts, or a class for expanded clones, and some rows have none.

clone size: NA
D gene: TRBD1
V gene: TRBV5-1
CDR3 length: 13
J gene: TRBJ1-1
CDR3 protein: CASRLDRDTEAFF
CDR3 DNA: TGCGCCAGCAGACTCGACAGGGATACTGAAGCTTTCTTT

clone size: few
D gene: NA
V gene: TRBV2
CDR3 length: 13
J gene: TRBJ1-1
CDR3 protein: CASSAGRGTEAFF
CDR3 DNA: TGTGCCAGCAGTGCAGGCCGTGGCACTGAAGCTTTCTTT

clone size: once
D gene: TRBD1
V gene: TRBV5-4
CDR3 length: 16
J gene: TRBJ2-1
CDR3 protein: CASSPTSGQGANEQFF
CDR3 DNA: TGTGCCAGCAGCCCGACCAGCGGACAGGGGGCCAATGAGCAGTTCTTC

clone size: NA
D gene: NA
V gene: TRBV9
CDR3 length: 15
J gene: TRBJ2-5
CDR3 protein: CASSGGREYQETQYF
CDR3 DNA: TGTGCCAGCAGCGGGGGTAGGGAGTACCAAGAGACCCAGTACTTC

clone size: NA
D gene: NA
V gene: TRBV5-4
CDR3 length: 10
J gene: TRBJ1-1
CDR3 protein: CASSSTGAGF
CDR3 DNA: TGTGCCAGCAGCTCGACCGGGGCGGGATTT

clone size: NA
D gene: NA
V gene: TRBV6-1
CDR3 length: 14
J gene: TRBJ1-5
CDR3 protein: CASSDRDTNQPQHF
CDR3 DNA: TGTGCCAGCAGTGACCGGGACACCAATCAGCCCCAGCATTTT

clone size: NA
D gene: TRBD2
V gene: TRBV7-2
CDR3 length: 15
J gene: TRBJ2-5
CDR3 protein: CASSPSGVAGEAQYF
CDR3 DNA: TGTGCCAGCAGCCCATCGGGAGTAGCGGGGGAGGCCCAGTACTTC

clone size: NA
D gene: NA
V gene: TRBV29-1
CDR3 length: 12
J gene: TRBJ2-7
CDR3 protein: CSVGRNSYEQYF
CDR3 DNA: TGCAGCGTTGGGCGGAACTCCTACGAGCAGTACTTC

clone size: NA
D gene: NA
V gene: TRBV5-4
CDR3 length: 15
J gene: TRBJ1-1
CDR3 protein: CASSSKQGLNTEAFF
CDR3 DNA: TGTGCCAGCAGCTCCAAACAGGGTTTGAACACTGAAGCTTTCTTT

clone size: NA
D gene: NA
V gene: TRBV15
CDR3 length: 15
J gene: TRBJ1-5
CDR3 protein: CATSRQSPSNQPQHF
CDR3 DNA: TGTGCCACCAGTAGACAGTCTCCTAGCAATCAGCCCCAGCATTTT

clone size: NA
D gene: TRBD1
V gene: TRBV5-1
CDR3 length: 15
J gene: TRBJ2-7
CDR3 protein: CASSLRGTGAYEQYF
CDR3 DNA: TGCGCCAGCAGCTTGAGAGGGACAGGGGCTTATGAGCAGTACTTC

clone size: NA
D gene: NA
V gene: TRBV29-1
CDR3 length: 17
J gene: TRBJ1-6
CDR3 protein: CSVEVREPPSCGSPLHF
CDR3 DNA: TGCAGCGTTGAAGTGAGGGAACCGCCTTCTTGCGGGTCACCCCTCCACTTT

clone size: NA
D gene: NA
V gene: TRBV30
CDR3 length: 14
J gene: TRBJ2-1
CDR3 protein: CAWSWTGGADEQFF
CDR3 DNA: TGTGCCTGGAGTTGGACTGGGGGGGCGGATGAGCAGTTCTTC

clone size: few
D gene: NA
V gene: TRBV21-1
CDR3 length: 18
J gene: TRBJ1-5
CDR3 protein: CASSILTGGDESNQPQHF
CDR3 DNA: TGTGCCAGCAGCATCCTGACAGGGGGCGACGAGAGCAATCAGCCCCAGCATTTT

clone size: NA
D gene: NA
V gene: TRBV4-1
CDR3 length: 15
J gene: TRBJ1-5
CDR3 protein: CASSQDGTSNQPQHF
CDR3 DNA: TGCGCCAGCAGCCAAGATGGGACAAGCAATCAGCCCCAGCATTTT

clone size: NA
D gene: TRBD1
V gene: TRBV29-1
CDR3 length: 16
J gene: TRBJ2-6
CDR3 protein: CSTTGTGRSGANVLTF
CDR3 DNA: TGCAGCACAACCGGGACAGGGCGCTCTGGGGCCAACGTCCTGACTTTC

clone size: medium-sized
D gene: NA
V gene: TRBV2
CDR3 length: 15
J gene: TRBJ1-5
CDR3 protein: CASRPTGIDNQPQHF
CDR3 DNA: TGTGCCAGCAGGCCCACAGGGATTGACAATCAGCCCCAGCATTTT

clone size: NA
D gene: TRBD1
V gene: TRBV13
CDR3 length: 16
J gene: TRBJ2-7
CDR3 protein: CASSLGAGTGSHEQYF
CDR3 DNA: TGTGCCAGCAGCTTAGGCGCCGGGACAGGGTCGCACGAGCAGTACTTC

clone size: NA
D gene: NA
V gene: TRBV7-6
CDR3 length: 14
J gene: TRBJ2-5
CDR3 protein: CASSLRAGQETQYF
CDR3 DNA: TGTGCCAGCAGCTTAAGGGCAGGGCAAGAGACCCAGTACTTC

clone size: NA
D gene: TRBD2
V gene: TRBV9
CDR3 length: 13
J gene: TRBJ2-1
CDR3 protein: CASSPGTINEQFF
CDR3 DNA: TGTGCCAGCAGCCCAGGGACTATCAATGAGCAGTTCTTC

clone size: NA
D gene: TRBD1
V gene: TRBV6-5
CDR3 length: 15
J gene: TRBJ1-5
CDR3 protein: CASRLNRDRNQPQHF
CDR3 DNA: TGTGCCAGCAGACTAAACCGGGACAGAAATCAGCCCCAGCATTTT

clone size: medium-sized
D gene: TRBD2
V gene: TRBV4-3
CDR3 length: 17
J gene: TRBJ2-3
CDR3 protein: CASSQDKGGGPGDTQYF
CDR3 DNA: TGCGCCAGCAGCCAAGATAAAGGCGGGGGGCCCGGAGATACGCAGTATTTT

clone size: NA
D gene: NA
V gene: TRBV5-6
CDR3 length: 14
J gene: TRBJ1-6
CDR3 protein: CASSLRTNNSPLHF
CDR3 DNA: TGTGCCAGCAGCTTAAGGACAAATAATTCACCCCTCCACTTT

clone size: NA
D gene: TRBD1
V gene: TRBV19
CDR3 length: 13
J gene: TRBJ2-7
CDR3 protein: CASSWTGGYEQYF
CDR3 DNA: TGTGCCAGTAGTTGGACAGGGGGCTACGAGCAGTACTTC

clone size: NA
D gene: TRBD1
V gene: TRBV7-2
CDR3 length: 15
J gene: TRBJ1-5
CDR3 protein: CASSLRTGGTQPQHF
CDR3 DNA: TGTGCCAGCAGCTTAAGGACAGGGGGCACTCAGCCCCAGCATTTT

clone size: NA
D gene: TRBD1
V gene: TRBV6-1
CDR3 length: 14
J gene: TRBJ1-2
CDR3 protein: CASSEGQGTYGYTF
CDR3 DNA: TGTGCCAGCAGTGAAGGACAGGGAACTTATGGCTACACCTTC

clone size: few
D gene: NA
V gene: TRBV18
CDR3 length: 14
J gene: TRBJ2-7
CDR3 protein: CASSPRQGTYEQYF
CDR3 DNA: TGTGCCAGCTCACCGCGGCAGGGAACCTACGAGCAGTACTTC

clone size: NA
D gene: NA
V gene: TRBV7-2
CDR3 length: 16
J gene: TRBJ2-3
CDR3 protein: CASSPLPAGGADTQYF
CDR3 DNA: TGTGCCAGCAGCCCCCTCCCAGCGGGCGGGGCAGATACGCAGTATTTT

clone size: once
D gene: TRBD1
V gene: TRBV15
CDR3 length: 15
J gene: TRBJ1-4
CDR3 protein: CATSREGGVTEKLFF
CDR3 DNA: TGTGCCACCAGCAGAGAAGGGGGCGTCACTGAAAAACTGTTTTTT

clone size: NA
D gene: NA
V gene: TRBV27
CDR3 length: 12
J gene: TRBJ1-5
CDR3 protein: CASSPLDQPQHF
CDR3 DNA: TGTGCCAGCAGTCCCCTCGATCAGCCCCAGCATTTT

clone size: NA
D gene: NA
V gene: TRBV15
CDR3 length: 13
J gene: TRBJ2-1
CDR3 protein: CATSLDRYNEQFF
CDR3 DNA: TGTGCCACCAGCCTCGACAGGTACAATGAGCAGTTCTTC

clone size: NA
D gene: TRBD1
V gene: TRBV30
CDR3 length: 13
J gene: TRBJ2-2
CDR3 protein: CASGRGLTGELFF
CDR3 DNA: TGTGCCTCTGGCAGGGGGTTGACCGGGGAGCTGTTTTTT

clone size: NA
D gene: NA
V gene: TRBV4-1
CDR3 length: 13
J gene: TRBJ1-2
CDR3 protein: CAPGGRANYGYTF
CDR3 DNA: TGCGCCCCGGGGGGCAGAGCTAACTATGGCTACACCTTC

clone size: NA
D gene: TRBD1
V gene: TRBV2
CDR3 length: 16
J gene: TRBJ2-4
CDR3 protein: CASSGQGYSSGNIQYF
CDR3 DNA: TGTGCCAGCAGCGGACAGGGGTATTCCTCGGGAAACATTCAGTACTTC

clone size: NA
D gene: TRBD1
V gene: TRBV7-9
CDR3 length: 15
J gene: TRBJ2-7
CDR3 protein: CASSPGGIRSVEQYF
CDR3 DNA: TGTGCCAGCAGCCCAGGGGGAATAAGATCGGTCGAGCAGTACTTC

clone size: NA
D gene: NA
V gene: TRBV2
CDR3 length: 11
J gene: TRBJ2-7
CDR3 protein: CASSAGFEQYF
CDR3 DNA: TGTGCCAGCAGTGCAGGGTTCGAGCAGTACTTC

clone size: NA
D gene: TRBD1
V gene: TRBV5-1
CDR3 length: 15
J gene: TRBJ1-6
CDR3 protein: CASSHPGQTNSPLHF
CDR3 DNA: TGCGCCAGCAGTCATCCGGGACAGACCAATTCACCCCTCCACTTT

clone size: NA
D gene: NA
V gene: TRBV11-1
CDR3 length: 15
J gene: TRBJ2-7
CDR3 protein: CASSLEGGQTYEQYF
CDR3 DNA: TGTGCCAGCAGCTTAGAAGGAGGGCAAACCTACGAGCAGTACTTC

clone size: NA
D gene: NA
V gene: TRBV19
CDR3 length: 14
J gene: TRBJ2-7
CDR3 protein: CASSRDIYSYEQYF
CDR3 DNA: TGTGCCAGTAGTCGGGACATATATTCCTACGAGCAGTACTTC

clone size: NA
D gene: NA
V gene: TRBV11-2
CDR3 length: 15
J gene: TRBJ2-5
CDR3 protein: CASSLGEQDQETQYF
CDR3 DNA: TGTGCCAGCAGCTTAGGCGAACAGGACCAAGAGACCCAGTACTTC

clone size: once
D gene: TRBD2
V gene: TRBV7-6
CDR3 length: 15
J gene: TRBJ2-2
CDR3 protein: CASSLAGGNTGELFF
CDR3 DNA: TGTGCCAGCAGTCTAGCGGGGGGTAACACCGGGGAGCTGTTTTTT

clone size: NA
D gene: NA
V gene: TRBV7-9
CDR3 length: 14
J gene: TRBJ2-7
CDR3 protein: CASSLVGGQGEQYF
CDR3 DNA: TGTGCCAGCAGCTTGGTTGGGGGCCAGGGGGAGCAGTACTTC

clone size: once
D gene: NA
V gene: TRBV2
CDR3 length: 14
J gene: TRBJ1-5
CDR3 protein: CASKGGGLGQPQHF
CDR3 DNA: TGTGCCAGCAAAGGGGGGGGGCTCGGGCAGCCCCAGCATTTT

clone size: few
D gene: NA
V gene: TRBV5-6
CDR3 length: 12
J gene: TRBJ1-1
CDR3 protein: CASSFQYTEAFF
CDR3 DNA: TGTGCCAGCAGCTTCCAATACACTGAAGCTTTCTTT

clone size: NA
D gene: NA
V gene: TRBV2
CDR3 length: 13
J gene: TRBJ1-5
CDR3 protein: CASSSYRDQPQHF
CDR3 DNA: TGTGCCAGCAGTAGTTACAGGGATCAGCCCCAGCATTTT

clone size: once
D gene: TRBD1
V gene: TRBV5-4
CDR3 length: 16
J gene: TRBJ2-2
CDR3 protein: CASSLGTGRFTGELFF
CDR3 DNA: TGTGCCAGCAGCCTCGGGACAGGACGCTTCACCGGGGAGCTGTTTTTT

clone size: NA
D gene: NA
V gene: TRBV27
CDR3 length: 15
J gene: TRBJ1-1
CDR3 protein: CASSSPQQGNTEAFF
CDR3 DNA: TGTGCCAGCAGTTCTCCCCAACAGGGGAACACTGAAGCTTTCTTT

clone size: NA
D gene: TRBD1
V gene: TRBV2
CDR3 length: 15
J gene: TRBJ2-5
CDR3 protein: CASSVTTGEQETQYF
CDR3 DNA: TGTGCCAGCAGTGTCACGACAGGGGAGCAAGAGACCCAGTACTTC

clone size: few
D gene: NA
V gene: TRBV19
CDR3 length: 16
J gene: TRBJ1-5
CDR3 protein: CASSYTQRTANQPQHF
CDR3 DNA: TGTGCCAGTAGTTACACACAGCGGACGGCCAATCAGCCCCAGCATTTT

clone size: NA
D gene: NA
V gene: TRBV18
CDR3 length: 14
J gene: TRBJ1-6
CDR3 protein: CASSPSTGEAPLHF
CDR3 DNA: TGTGCCAGCTCACCCTCCACCGGGGAAGCACCCCTCCACTTT

clone size: NA
D gene: NA
V gene: TRBV2
CDR3 length: 14
J gene: TRBJ1-5
CDR3 protein: CASSVDSFSQPQHF
CDR3 DNA: TGTGCCAGCAGTGTGGACAGTTTCAGTCAGCCCCAGCATTTT

clone size: NA
D gene: TRBD1
V gene: TRBV29-1
CDR3 length: 14
J gene: TRBJ2-1
CDR3 protein: CSVLPGGPYNEQFF
CDR3 DNA: TGCAGCGTTCTGCCAGGGGGCCCTTACAATGAGCAGTTCTTC

clone size: NA
D gene: NA
V gene: TRBV6-5
CDR3 length: 14
J gene: TRBJ1-5
CDR3 protein: CASRPDSSNQPQHF
CDR3 DNA: TGTGCCAGCAGGCCGGACAGTAGCAATCAGCCCCAGCATTTT

clone size: few
D gene: NA
V gene: TRBV14
CDR3 length: 16
J gene: TRBJ1-5
CDR3 protein: CASSQESRARGRPQHF
CDR3 DNA: TGTGCCAGCAGCCAAGAAAGCCGGGCCCGGGGTCGGCCCCAGCATTTT

clone size: NA
D gene: NA
V gene: TRBV5-4
CDR3 length: 16
J gene: TRBJ2-5
CDR3 protein: CASSLEGDRGKETQYF
CDR3 DNA: TGTGCCAGCAGCTTGGAAGGGGACCGGGGGAAAGAGACCCAGTACTTC

clone size: NA
D gene: NA
V gene: TRBV10-2
CDR3 length: 13
J gene: TRBJ2-7
CDR3 protein: CASSSAEAYEQYF
CDR3 DNA: TGCGCCAGCAGTTCCGCAGAGGCCTACGAGCAGTACTTC

clone size: NA
D gene: NA
V gene: TRBV7-9
CDR3 length: 16
J gene: TRBJ2-6
CDR3 protein: CASSAPDSPGANVLTF
CDR3 DNA: TGTGCCAGCAGCGCCCCCGACAGTCCTGGGGCCAACGTCCTGACTTTC

clone size: NA
D gene: NA
V gene: TRBV30
CDR3 length: 14
J gene: TRBJ1-5
CDR3 protein: CAWSVGGGNQPQHF
CDR3 DNA: TGTGCCTGGAGTGTAGGGGGAGGCAATCAGCCCCAGCATTTT

clone size: NA
D gene: NA
V gene: TRBV11-3
CDR3 length: 13
J gene: TRBJ2-5
CDR3 protein: CASSRGTEETQYF
CDR3 DNA: TGTGCCAGCAGCCGCGGGACAGAAGAGACCCAGTACTTC

clone size: NA
D gene: NA
V gene: TRBV2
CDR3 length: 16
J gene: TRBJ2-4
CDR3 protein: CASSEVVGQGRDIQYF
CDR3 DNA: TGTGCCAGCAGTGAAGTAGTGGGGCAGGGTAGGGACATTCAGTACTTC